This T cell receptor (beta chain) was sequenced in a study of control samples from healthy donors and cancer patients. The protocol was immunoSEQ multiplex PCR, while the TCRdb copy is restricted to in-frame clones and leaves out a portion. The table shows 40,000 to 50,000 clones, with roughly three quarters occurring only once. Trimming cost V 5 bases and J 9 bases, with 13 bases left between them. CDR1 MNHEY and CDR2 SVGAGI come from the germline V gene. The CDR3 has 12 residues. The source material was formalin-fixed, paraffin-embedded tissue. This TCR was sampled from a male donor with melanoma. The chain joins TRBV6-5 to TRBJ2-5; D is perhaps TRBD1 or TRBD2 (6 bases each). Here the CDR3 reads CASSLRGGSQYF. The DNA for the CDR3 is TGTGCCAGCAGTCTAAGAGGGGGGTCCCAGTACTTC.